What follows are 26 T cell receptor beta chains derived from one specimen sequenced in a study of blood T cell repertoires in COVID-19. TCRdb keeps only in-frame clones here, not all; method: immunoSEQ multiplex PCR. Here the sample spans approximately 500,000 clones, approximately 85% being singletons. The material sequenced was peripheral blood. The receptors originated from a human donor in a cohort sampled during active COVID-19.

The chain uses TRBV7-9 and TRBJ1-1; 7 bases are a match to TRBD1. This CDR3 contains 12 residues. After removal of 7 bases from V and 11 bases from J, the junction contained 10 bases not matched to a gene. Germline V gene lookup returns CDR1 SEHNR and CDR2 FQNEAQ (reference sequence). In DNA, the CDR3 is TGTGCCAGCAACCCACAGGGGTTGGTGGCTTTCTTT. Its protein product is CASNPQGLVAFF. The whole variable domain, remainder taken from reference TRBV7-9 and TRBJ1-1, is DTGVSQNPRHKITKRGQNVTFRCDPISEHNRLYWYRQTLGQGPEFLTYFQNEAQLEKSRLLSDRFSAERPKGSFSTLEIQRTEQGDSAMYLCASNPQGLVAFFGQGTRLTVV.

This clone showed up just a few times. The chain carries TRBV30 and TRBJ2-1; D is ambiguous. The germline V and J ends were trimmed by 4 bases and 8 bases, with 9 bases remaining between them. CDR1 is GTSNPN, CDR2 SVGIG, per germline (reference sequence). The CDR3 is 11 residues long. The CDR3 DNA reads as TGTGCCTGGAAGCCTGCCCATGAGCAGTTCTTC. This sequence encodes CAWKPAHEQFF.

This chain connects TRBV28 to TRBJ2-6; the match to TRBD1 covers 7 bases. CDR1 and CDR2 (germline): MDHEN, SYDVKM. J gave up 4 bases and V 4 bases, and 7 bases lay outside the gene matches. This CDR3 has 16 amino acids. CDR3 amino acids: CASSSQGLQGANVLTF. The CDR3 nucleotides read TGTGCCAGCAGTTCACAGGGGTTACAGGGGGCCAACGTCCTGACTTTC.

The J gene is TRBJ1-5, the V gene TRBV29-1; D is possibly TRBD1 (5 bases). Germline loops: CDR1 SQVTM, CDR2 ANQGSEA. The CDR3 is 12 residues long. With 4 bases removed from V and 3 bases from J, the gap between germline ends came to 7 bases. CDR3 sequence: CSVGTFNQPQHF. The DNA of the CDR3 is TGCAGCGTTGGGACATTCAATCAGCCCCAGCATTTT.

The rearrangement uses TRBV7-2 and TRBJ2-3; 8 bases map to TRBD2. CDR3 length equals 17 residues. The V segment lost 3 bases and the J segment 2 bases; nucleotides outside the gene matches: 10. The germline V gene has CDR1 SGHTA and CDR2 FQGNSA. CDR3 amino acids: CASSFPSTSGLTDTQYF. DNA for the CDR3: TGTGCCAGCAGCTTTCCCTCAACTAGCGGACTCACAGATACGCAGTATTTT.

The genes are TRBV3-1 (or the pseudogene TRBV3-2) and TRBJ1-6; D unresolved. Germline V gene lookup returns CDR1 LGHDT and CDR2 YNNKEL (reference sequence). The CDR3 has 14 residues. The V end lost 2 bases, the J end lost 9 bases, and 11 bases lay between the germline ends. CDR3 loop: CASSQRDWGSPLHF. The CDR3 coding sequence is TGTGCCAGCAGCCAACGGGATTGGGGTTCACCCCTCCACTTT.

The J gene is TRBJ2-7, the V gene TRBV9; 10 bases agree with TRBD2. Losses at the gene ends were 4 bases for V and 2 bases for J; bases not matched to a gene: 6. Germline CDR1 is SGDLS and CDR2 is YYNGEE. The length of the CDR3 is 15 residues. This CDR3 is CASSPRLAGPYEQYF. The CDR3 nucleotides are TGTGCCAGCAGCCCGCGACTAGCGGGTCCCTACGAGCAGTACTTC.

V is TRBV2 and J is TRBJ1-2; D remains ambiguous. The V gene lost 7 bases and the J gene lost 6 bases, with 9 bases spanning the gap. The CDR3 loop spans 11 amino acids. Germline CDR1 SNHLY, CDR2 FYNNEI. The CDR3: CASKAPNGYTF. The CDR3 coding sequence is TGTGCCAGCAAAGCACCGAATGGCTACACCTTC.

The chain is built from TRBV5-1 and TRBJ1-1; 8 nucleotides align to TRBD1. The CDR3 is made up of 13 amino acids. The ends lost 0 bases at V and 11 bases at J; junction bases unmatched: 6. The V gene's germline CDR1 is SGHRS and CDR2 YFSETQ. The CDR3 DNA reads as TGCGCCAGCAGCTTGGGACAGGGGTTTTACGCTTTCTTT. Protein product: CASSLGQGFYAFF.

J is TRBJ2-7 and V is TRBV11-1; D perhaps matches TRBD2 (6 bases). Germline lookup yields CDR1 SGHAT and CDR2 FQDESV (reference sequence). The V gene lost 4 bases and the J gene lost 4 bases, with 11 bases spanning the gap. The length of the CDR3 is 13 residues. The CDR3 DNA follows: TGTGCCAGCAGCTGGAGGGAAGGGTACGAGCAGTACTTC. It codes for CASSWREGYEQYF.

This clone was picked up a small number of times. V usage is TRBV3-1 (or the pseudogene TRBV3-2) and J usage is TRBJ2-1; 9 bases fit TRBD2. Looked up from germline, CDR1 is LGHDT and CDR2 is YNNKEL (reference sequence). The length of the CDR3 is 17 residues. The junction had 9 bases not matched to a gene; V was cut back by 1 base and J by 5 bases. CDR3 coding DNA: TGTGCCAGCAGCCAAGGGGGAGGCGGGAGGGACCACAATGAGCAGTTCTTC. It translates to CASSQGGGGRDHNEQFF.

CDR3 in DNA: TGTGCCTGGAGTGTAACAGTTCGAGAGCCCCAGCATTTT. Its translation: CAWSVTVREPQHF. The V gene is TRBV30, the J gene TRBJ1-5; D unclear. This CDR3 region has 13 residues. V lost 0 bases and J lost 8, with 11 bases in between. CDR1 and CDR2 (germline): GTSNPN, SVGIG (reference sequence).

The rearrangement links TRBV13 to TRBJ1-2, with 9 bases lining up with TRBD1. V shed 4 bases, J shed 4 bases, and the junction held 10 bases outside the gene matches. The germline gives CDR1 PRHDT, CDR2 FYEKMQ (reference sequence). This CDR3 is built from 16 residues. CDR3 nucleotides: TGTGCCAGCAGCTCCGGGACAGGGCTTAGCCTCTATGGCTACACCTTC. Translating it yields CASSSGTGLSLYGYTF.

CDR3 in amino acids: CASSLISGGEGNTIYF. The CDR3 bases are TGTGCCAGCAGCCTAATATCAGGGGGCGAAGGAAACACCATATATTTT. The chain employs TRBV5-6 and TRBJ1-3; TRBD1 aligns across 8 bases. V lost 4 bases to trimming and J lost 4 bases; unmatched junction nucleotides: 10. The length of the CDR3 is 16 residues. Per germline, CDR1 SGHDT and CDR2 YYEEEE.

The chain links TRBV5-4 to TRBJ2-2; 7 bases fit TRBD1. Per the germline V gene, CDR1 is SGHNT and CDR2 is YYREEE (reference sequence). Germline trimming cut 3 bases from V and 0 bases from J; bases unmatched to any gene: 5. The CDR3 has 16 residues. In nucleotides, the CDR3 is TGTGCCAGCAGCTCTCCGACAGGGTCGAACACCGGGGAGCTGTTTTTT. This translates into CASSSPTGSNTGELFF.

The chain carries TRBV2 and TRBJ1-1, with D tentatively TRBD1 (5 bases). Germline V CDR1 and CDR2: SNHLY, FYNNEI. The ends were cut back, 7 bases at V and 1 base at J, with 13 bases in the middle. The CDR3 spans 14 residues. CDR3 sequence: CASIFGGGNTEAFF. The CDR3 DNA reads TGTGCCAGCATTTTCGGGGGGGGGAACACTGAAGCTTTCTTT.

In this sample, this clone turned up once. The chain employs TRBV4-3 and TRBJ2-7, with 7 bases aligning to TRBD1. The CDR3 is made up of 15 amino acids. Germline CDR1 is LGHNA and CDR2 is YSLEER. Trimming at V came to 1 base and at J to 3 bases, leaving 6 bases not matched to a gene. The CDR3 reads CASSQGDRKDYEQYF. For the CDR3, the DNA is TGCGCCAGCAGCCAAGGGGACAGAAAAGACTACGAGCAGTACTTC.

This chain joins TRBV19 and TRBJ1-5, with D possibly TRBD1 on 6 matching bases. Germline V gene sequence: CDR1 LNHDA, CDR2 SQIVND (reference sequence). This CDR3 comprises 13 residues. Deletions cut 4 bases from V and 4 bases from J, with 8 bases between. The CDR3: CASSRDINQPQHF. In DNA, the CDR3 is TGTGCCAGTAGTAGGGACATTAATCAGCCCCAGCATTTT. Variable domain in full (rest from reference TRBV19 and TRBJ1-5): DGGITQSPKYLFRKEGQNVTLSCEQNLNHDAMYWYRQDPGQGLRLIYYSQIVNDFQKGDIAEGYSVSREKKESFPLTVTSAQKNPTAFYLCASSRDINQPQHFGDGTRLSIL.

This clone was seen a few times. The rearrangement links TRBV18 to TRBJ1-6; no clear D. With 1 base removed from V and 6 bases from J, the gap between germline ends came to 10 bases. CDR1 and CDR2 from the germline V gene are KGHSH and LQKENI. There are 15 residues in the CDR3. The CDR3 DNA is TGTGCCAGCTCACCACAGTCCGGTGGTAATTCACCCCTCCACTTT. It encodes CASSPQSGGNSPLHF. Supplemented by reference TRBV18 and TRBJ1-6, the full variable domain reads NAGVMQNPRHLVRRRGQEARLRCSPMKGHSHVYWYRQLPEEGLKFMVYLQKENIIDESGMPKERFSAEFPKEGPSILRIQQVVRGDSAAYFCASSPQSGGNSPLHFGNGTRLTVT.

The table lists this clone with a few counts. The chain carries TRBV2 and TRBJ2-2; possible D gene TRBD2, 6 bases. The CDR3 runs to 14 residues. Trimming took off 6 bases at V and 5 bases at J, with 13 bases between the two ends. Germline V gene data show CDR1 as SNHLY and CDR2 as FYNNEI. In DNA, the CDR3 is TGTGCCAGCAGGGGGGACTTCTTGACCGGGGAGCTGTTTTTT. It yields the protein CASRGDFLTGELFF.

Comment on this clone: In the same sample, other DNA sequences code for this CDR3. J is TRBJ2-3 and V is TRBV11-3, with TRBD2 matching 8 bases. This CDR3 comprises 15 residues. V was clipped by 1 base and J by 4 bases; unmatched bases: 4. Germline CDR1 is SGHNT and CDR2 is YENEEA. CDR3: CASSLVAGGADTQYF. For the CDR3, the DNA is TGTGCCAGCAGCTTAGTGGCGGGAGGCGCAGATACGCAGTATTTT. The full variable domain, its missing parts supplied by reference TRBV11-3 and TRBJ2-3, is EAGVVQSPRYKIIEKKQPVAFWCNPISGHNTLYWYLQNLGQGPELLIRYENEEAVDDSQLPKDRFSAERLKGVDSTLKIQPAELGDSAVYLCASSLVAGGADTQYFGPGTRLTVL.

The chain links TRBV10-3 to TRBJ2-6; the match to TRBD1 covers 9 bases. The CDR3 is 22 amino acids. After removal of 0 bases from V and 2 bases from J, the junction contained 17 bases not matched to a gene. Germline V gene data show CDR1 as ENHRY and CDR2 as SYGVKD. CDR3 sequence reads: CAISESTDRGRVGMAGANVLTF. CDR3 in DNA: TGTGCCATCAGTGAGTCGACGGACAGGGGCAGGGTAGGAATGGCTGGGGCCAACGTCCTGACTTTC.

V and J are TRBV29-1 and TRBJ2-6; D gene ambiguous. Trimming pared 6 bases from V and 4 bases from J, leaving 10 bases between. CDR1 is SQVTM and CDR2 is ANQGSEA in the germline V gene. This CDR3 is 13 amino acids long. DNA for the CDR3: TGCAGCGTGTTATATTCCGGGGCCAACGTCCTGACTTTC. As protein: CSVLYSGANVLTF.

The chain carries TRBV6-2 or TRBV6-3 and TRBJ2-6, with 11 bases aligning to TRBD2. V was clipped by 2 bases and J by 1 base; unmatched bases: 7. Germline CDR1 is MNHEY and CDR2 is SVGEGT. The CDR3 is 19 amino acids. CDR3: CASSYTLAGGRSGANVLTF. The CDR3 nucleotides are TGTGCCAGCAGTTACACCCTAGCGGGAGGAAGGTCTGGGGCCAACGTCCTGACTTTC.

The rearrangement joins TRBV27 to TRBJ2-1; 10 bases fit TRBD2. The CDR3 covers 14 residues. CDR1 MNHEY and CDR2 SMNVEV come from the germline V gene (reference sequence). With V trimmed by 3 bases and J by 8 bases, 4 bases remained unmatched. CDR3 coding DNA: TGTGCCAGCAGTTTGGGACTAGCGTTCTATGAGCAGTTCTTC. Protein product: CASSLGLAFYEQFF.

The CDR3 loop is CASSLDRGDEKLFF. CDR3 coding DNA: TGTGCCAGCAGCCTAGACAGGGGTGATGAAAAACTGTTTTTT. J is TRBJ1-4 and V is TRBV7-3; 8 nucleotides align to TRBD1. Germline CDR1 and CDR2: SGHTA and FQGTGA. With 5 bases clipped from V and 6 bases from J, the junction kept 5 bases outside the gene matches. The CDR3 runs to 14 residues.